The 20 T cell receptor beta chains in this list originate from one sample, sequenced in a study of CD8 T cells in Susac syndrome. RNA in amounts of roughly 0.5 to 1 ug was reverse transcribed with random hexamers. Each CDR3 protein is one row after TCRdb ran MiXCR on the immunoSEQ multiplex PCR reads. The data show 100,000 to 150,000 distinct CDR3 sequences, with 90% to 95% seen just once and approximately 0.1% held by the top ten. Sample: CD4+ T cells from PBMCs. Every receptor here comes from a human donor in good health.

This clonotype showed up just once. The chain joins TRBV6-2 or TRBV6-3 to TRBJ2-5; tentatively, D is TRBD1 (6 bases). The CDR3 consists of 14 residues. The V end lost 6 bases, the J end lost 0 bases, and 11 bases lay between the germline ends. Germline loops: CDR1 MNHEY, CDR2 SVGEGT. Written as DNA, the CDR3 is TGTGCCAGCAGGGCTGGACAGAACCAAGAGACCCAGTACTTC. Its protein product is CASRAGQNQETQYF.

The chain combines TRBV5-1 with TRBJ1-2; D gene ambiguous. The V gene's germline CDR1 is SGHRS and CDR2 YFSETQ. The CDR3 has 13 amino acids. V lost 0 bases to trimming and J lost 8 bases, with 11 bases between them. The CDR3 region has the DNA TGCGCCAGCAGCTTGGACCCCTCTGGGGGCTACACCTTC. It codes for CASSLDPSGGYTF.

The J gene is TRBJ1-2, the V gene TRBV5-1, with D possibly matching TRBD1 (6 bases). Germline loops: CDR1 SGHRS, CDR2 YFSETQ. The length of the CDR3 is 14 residues. V was clipped by 4 bases and J by 5 bases, with 15 bases between them. CDR3 bases: TGCGCCAGCAGCCCAATTCGGACAGATTATGGCTACACCTTC. Protein product: CASSPIRTDYGYTF.

This clonotype was seen more than once but under ten times. V and J are TRBV20-1 and TRBJ1-1, with D hard to call. V was trimmed by 1 base and J by 1 base, leaving 1 base between them. Germline assignment: CDR1 DFQATT and CDR2 SNEGSKA (reference sequence). The CDR3 loop spans 11 amino acids. The CDR3 loop is CSARGNTEAFF. Written as DNA, the CDR3 is TGCAGTGCTAGAGGGAACACTGAAGCTTTCTTT.

The chain joins TRBV6-5 to TRBJ2-7, with D possibly matching TRBD1 (5 bases). Trimming removed 6 bases at V and 0 bases at J, with 15 bases between. In germline, CDR1 is MNHEY, CDR2 SVGAGI. The CDR3 loop spans 15 amino acids. CDR3 sequence: CASSSPGPSSYEQYF. CDR3 nucleotides: TGTGCCAGCAGCTCCCCAGGGCCGAGCTCCTACGAGCAGTACTTC.

The J gene is TRBJ2-2, the V gene TRBV4-3; a weak D match, TRBD1 (6 bases). The V and J ends lost 2 bases and 1 base respectively, with 11 bases between them. Germline assignment: CDR1 LGHNA and CDR2 YSLEER. The CDR3 has 16 residues. CDR3 nucleotide sequence: TGCGCCAGCAGCCAACAATCGACAGGGAACACCGGGGAGCTGTTTTTT. Its translation is CASSQQSTGNTGELFF.

The CDR3 region is CASRMTGAGGTEAFF. The CDR3 bases are TGTGCCAGCAGGATGACAGGGGCCGGAGGCACTGAAGCTTTCTTT. The rearrangement joins TRBV3-1 to TRBJ1-1; 8 nucleotides agree with TRBD1. CDR1 is LGHDT, CDR2 YNNKEL, per germline (reference sequence). V was pared by 6 bases and J by 4 bases, with 10 bases of the junction left unmatched. There are 15 residues in the CDR3.

This chain's CDR3 is CASSNPSPTYEQYF. The DNA for the CDR3 is TGTGCCAGCAGTAACCCCTCCCCGACCTACGAGCAGTACTTC. This chain uses TRBV6-2 or TRBV6-3 with TRBJ2-7; D not certain. The V and J ends lost 5 bases and 2 bases respectively, with 13 bases between them. The germline CDR1 and CDR2 sequences are MNHEY and SVGEGT. This CDR3 has 14 amino acids.

The V gene is TRBV10-2, the J gene TRBJ2-7; 8 bases match TRBD1. Per the germline V gene, CDR1 is WSHSY and CDR2 is SAAADI. V dropped 6 bases and J dropped 3; count of bases not matched to a gene: 7. This CDR3 comprises 14 residues. CDR3 loop: CASSGTGGNYEQYF. The CDR3 DNA is TGCGCCAGCAGCGGTACAGGGGGAAACTACGAGCAGTACTTC.

V usage is TRBV6-1 and J usage is TRBJ2-1; 10 bases agree with TRBD1. V was clipped by 4 bases and J by 6 bases; unmatched bases: 3. This CDR3 is 14 amino acids long. Germline CDR1 and CDR2: MNHNS and SASEGT. The CDR3: CASSVDRGGNEQFF. The CDR3 DNA sequence: TGTGCCAGCAGTGTGGACAGGGGGGGCAATGAGCAGTTCTTC.

This chain joins TRBV4-2 and TRBJ2-5, with D possibly TRBD1 on 6 matching bases. V dropped 5 bases and J dropped 5 bases, with 15 bases sitting between them. This CDR3 is 14 amino acids long. Germline V gene sequence: CDR1 LGHNA, CDR2 YNFKEQ. The CDR3 region is CASSSGQRVETQYF. Written as DNA, the CDR3 is TGTGCCAGCAGCTCAGGACAGAGGGTTGAGACCCAGTACTTC.

The genes are TRBV4-1 and TRBJ1-5; maybe TRBD1 (5 bases). This CDR3 is built from 16 residues. Trimming removed 0 bases from V and 3 bases from J, with 12 bases in between. Germline CDR1 reads MGHRA; CDR2 reads YSYEKL. CDR3 amino acids: CASSQEGQGHNQPQHF. The CDR3 region has the DNA TGCGCCAGCAGCCAAGAGGGTCAGGGTCACAATCAGCCCCAGCATTTT.

This chain links TRBV30 with TRBJ1-3, with D possibly TRBD1 on 5 matching bases. The germline V and J ends were trimmed by 2 bases and 5 bases, with 13 bases remaining between them. In germline, CDR1 is GTSNPN, CDR2 SVGIG (reference sequence). The CDR3 totals 14 residues. The CDR3 region has the DNA TGTGCCTGGAGTTCCACCCAGGACAGAAACACCATATATTTT. Encoded protein: CAWSSTQDRNTIYF.

This chain connects TRBV3-1 to TRBJ1-6, with a tentative D call TRBD1 (6 bases). V dropped 1 base and J dropped 7 bases, with 11 bases sitting between them. The CDR3 has 15 residues. The germline V gene encodes CDR1 LGHDT and CDR2 YNNKEL (reference sequence). The CDR3 loop is CASSQVGGGNSPLHF. The CDR3 bases are TGTGCCAGCAGCCAAGTAGGGGGGGGCAATTCACCCCTCCACTTT.

The chain couples TRBV5-1 to TRBJ1-2; TRBD1 aligns across 10 bases. The CDR3 runs to 14 residues. From germline, CDR1 is SGHRS and CDR2 YFSETQ. Trimming took 6 bases from V and 2 from J; bases not matched to a gene: 4. The CDR3 sequence: CASTGQGTNYGYTF. The CDR3 bases are TGCGCCAGCACGGGACAGGGGACAAACTATGGCTACACCTTC.

This chain joins TRBV27 and TRBJ1-5, with TRBD1 matching 9 bases. The CDR3 is 14 residues long. J lost 4 bases, V lost 7 bases, and 5 bases had no gene match. The germline gives CDR1 MNHEY, CDR2 SMNVEV (reference sequence). Here the CDR3 DNA reads TGTGCCAGCAATGCCGGGACAGGGAATCAGCCCCAGCATTTT. Translation gives CASNAGTGNQPQHF.

The chain links TRBV6-5 to TRBJ2-7; D might be TRBD1 (6 bases). Germline-derived CDR1 and CDR2 are MNHEY and SVGAGI. The V and J ends lost 2 bases and 5 bases respectively, with 13 bases between them. The CDR3 runs to 14 residues. CDR3 sequence: CASSYQGRVDEQYF. The CDR3 region has the DNA TGTGCCAGCAGTTACCAGGGGAGAGTAGACGAGCAGTACTTC.

V usage is TRBV7-2 and J usage is TRBJ2-3; 7 bases line up with TRBD2. V lost 0 bases, J lost 4 bases, and 7 bases stayed unmatched. Germline V lookup: CDR1 SGHTA, CDR2 FQGNSA. The CDR3 is 16 amino acids. DNA of the CDR3: TGTGCCAGCAGCTTAGCGTTCAGCGGGATCGCAGATACGCAGTATTTT. This encodes CASSLAFSGIADTQYF.

The rearrangement uses TRBV6-6 and TRBJ2-3, with 7 positions matching TRBD2. This CDR3 is built from 16 residues. The J segment lost 1 base and the V segment lost 0 bases, leaving 4 bases of the junction unmatched. From germline, CDR1 is MNHNY and CDR2 SVGAGI (reference sequence). The CDR3 sequence: CASSYSAGAGTDTQYF. In DNA, the CDR3 is TGTGCCAGCAGTTACTCCGCGGGAGCCGGCACAGATACGCAGTATTTT.

This clonotype was observed a handful of times. This rearrangement joins TRBV12-3 or TRBV12-4 to TRBJ1-1, with D unclear. Deletions cut 3 bases from V and 0 bases from J, with 2 bases between. CDR3 length: 12 amino acids. Here the CDR3 reads CASSLMNTEAFF. As DNA, the CDR3 is TGTGCCAGCAGTTTGATGAACACTGAAGCTTTCTTT.